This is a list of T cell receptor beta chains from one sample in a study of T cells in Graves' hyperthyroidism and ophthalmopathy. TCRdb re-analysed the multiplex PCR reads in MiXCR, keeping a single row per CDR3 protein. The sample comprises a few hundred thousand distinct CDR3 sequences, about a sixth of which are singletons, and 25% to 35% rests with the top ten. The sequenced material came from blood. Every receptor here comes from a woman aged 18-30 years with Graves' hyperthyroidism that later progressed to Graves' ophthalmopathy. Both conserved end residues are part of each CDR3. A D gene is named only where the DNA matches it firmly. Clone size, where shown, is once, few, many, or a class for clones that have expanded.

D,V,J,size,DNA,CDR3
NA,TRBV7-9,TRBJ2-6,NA,TGTGCCAGCAGCTTAGCGTCGGGCAGACGAAACTCTGGGGCCAACGTCCTGACTTTC,CASSLASGRRNSGANVLTF
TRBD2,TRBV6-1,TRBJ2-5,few,TGTGCCAGCAGCCACGGACTAGCGGGAGTAGAGACCCAGTACTTC,CASSHGLAGVETQYF
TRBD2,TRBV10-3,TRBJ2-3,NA,TGTGCCATCAGTGAGTGGGTAGCGGGAGGGCCATTAGATACGCAGTATTTT,CAISEWVAGGPLDTQYF
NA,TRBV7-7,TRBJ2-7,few,TGTGCTAGCAGCTTCAAAACGGGGGCCTCCTACGAGCAGTACTTC,CASSFKTGASYEQYF
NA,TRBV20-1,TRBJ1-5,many,TGCAGTGCTAGTTTTGTCGGTTATAGCAATCAGCCCCAGCATTTT,CSASFVGYSNQPQHF
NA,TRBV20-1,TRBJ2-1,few,TGCAGTGCTAGTACGGGAGATGTTGAGCAGTTCTTC,CSASTGDVEQFF
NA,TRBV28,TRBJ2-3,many,TGTGCCAGCAGTGGGGGGGGACAGGCGACAGATACGCAGTATTTT,CASSGGGQATDTQYF
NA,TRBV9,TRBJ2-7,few,TGTGCCAGCAGCCTGGAAGGGGGGAAGGTGCAGTACTTC,CASSLEGGKVQYF
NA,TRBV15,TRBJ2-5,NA,TGTGCCACCAGCAGAGATCACCTGAGTGCCGGGCGTGAGACCCAGTACTTC,CATSRDHLSAGRETQYF
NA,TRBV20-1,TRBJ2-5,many,TGCAGTGCCGCCGACGAGGGGCAAGAGACCCAGTACTTC,CSAADEGQETQYF
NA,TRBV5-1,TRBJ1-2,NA,TGCGCCAGCAGCTTGGAGAGTGAAGGCTACACCTTC,CASSLESEGYTF
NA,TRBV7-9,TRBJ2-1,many,TGTGCCAGCAGCGGCCCGGACAGACAATACAATGAGCAGTTCTTC,CASSGPDRQYNEQFF
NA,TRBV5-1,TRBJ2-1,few,TGCGCCAGCAGCGCCGTGGTGGGGGCGCCGGGCAATGAGCAGTTCTTC,CASSAVVGAPGNEQFF
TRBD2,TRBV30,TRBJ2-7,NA,TGTGCCTGGAGTGTACTAGCGGGAGGGCCCTACGAGCAGTACTTC,CAWSVLAGGPYEQYF
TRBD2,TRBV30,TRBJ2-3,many,TGTGCCCTGGATACGAGCGGGAGGGCGAAGGGCACGCAGTATTTT,CALDTSGRAKGTQYF
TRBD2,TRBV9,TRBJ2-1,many,TGTGCCAGCAGCGTAGGTGTGACTAGCGGAAACAATGAGCAGTTCTTC,CASSVGVTSGNNEQFF
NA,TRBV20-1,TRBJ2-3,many,TGCAGTGCTAGGGAGGTCGCAGATACGCAGTATTTT,CSAREVADTQYF
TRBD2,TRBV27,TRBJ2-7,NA,TGTGCCAGCAGTTTAGGGACTAGACCAGATGAGCAGTACTTC,CASSLGTRPDEQYF
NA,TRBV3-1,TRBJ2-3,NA,TGTGCCAGCAGTCGAAGGGGACCAGATACGCAGTATTTT,CASSRRGPDTQYF
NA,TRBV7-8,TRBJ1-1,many,TGTGCCAGCAGCCGGCAGGCTACTAACACTGAAGCTTTCTTT,CASSRQATNTEAFF
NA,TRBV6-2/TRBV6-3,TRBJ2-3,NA,TGTGCCAGCAGTTACTCGAGGGACGGAACTAGCACAGATACGCAGTATTTT,CASSYSRDGTSTDTQYF
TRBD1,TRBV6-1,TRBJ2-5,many,TGTGCCAGCAGTCTAAACAGGGGCAGAGAGACCCAGTACTTC,CASSLNRGRETQYF
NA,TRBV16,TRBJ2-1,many,TGTGCCAGCAGCCAATCGGATTTAGCGGTAAATGAGCAGTTCTTC,CASSQSDLAVNEQFF
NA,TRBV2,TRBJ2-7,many,TGTGCCAGCAGTAGTGACTTTTCCTACGAGCAGTACTTC,CASSSDFSYEQYF
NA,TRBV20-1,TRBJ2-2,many,TGCAGTGCTAGTAGACCCGCGGGGACCGGGGAGCTGTTTTTT,CSASRPAGTGELFF
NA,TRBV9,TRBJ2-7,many,TGTGCCAGCAGCGTCGGACAGGCGGAGGGCTACGAGCAGTACTTC,CASSVGQAEGYEQYF
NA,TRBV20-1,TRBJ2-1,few,TGCAGTGCTCGGACTAGGGGGTACAATGAGCAGTTCTTC,CSARTRGYNEQFF
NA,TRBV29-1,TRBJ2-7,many,TGCAGCGTTGTTACCCGCCCGTACGGCTACGAGCAGTACTTC,CSVVTRPYGYEQYF
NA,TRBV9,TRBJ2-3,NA,TGTGCCAGCAGCGAGATGCCAGCGGGCCGCACAGATACGCAGTATTTT,CASSEMPAGRTDTQYF
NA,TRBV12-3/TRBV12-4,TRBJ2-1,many,TGTGCCAGCAGCCAAATCCTAGGCAATGAGCAGTTCTTC,CASSQILGNEQFF
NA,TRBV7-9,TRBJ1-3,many,TGTGCCAGCAGCTTACCCGGGGGCTCTGGAAACACCATATATTTT,CASSLPGGSGNTIYF
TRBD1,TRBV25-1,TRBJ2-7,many,TGTGCCAGCAGTAGGACAGGGAGGCCCTACGAGCAGTACTTC,CASSRTGRPYEQYF
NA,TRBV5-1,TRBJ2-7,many,TGCGCCAGCAGCTTGGACAACTACGAGCAGTACTTC,CASSLDNYEQYF
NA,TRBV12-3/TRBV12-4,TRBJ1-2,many,TGTGCCAGCAGTTACATGCTGGGAGGACCGGCGGAGGGCTACACCTTC,CASSYMLGGPAEGYTF
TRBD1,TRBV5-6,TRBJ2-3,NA,TGTGCCAGCAGCTTGGATGGACAGGGCACAGATACGCAGTATTTT,CASSLDGQGTDTQYF
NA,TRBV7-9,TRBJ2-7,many,TGTGCCAGCAGCTTACTGCAGGGGTCCCCCAACGAGCAGTACTTC,CASSLLQGSPNEQYF
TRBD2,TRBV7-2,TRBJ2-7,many,TGTGCCAGCAGCTCCCCAGGGACTAGCCTCGACTTAGGGTGGGAGCAGTACTTC,CASSSPGTSLDLGWEQYF
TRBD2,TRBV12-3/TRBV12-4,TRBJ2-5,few,TGTGCCAGCAGTTTAGAGGAATTAGCGGGACTGATCCAAGAGACCCAGTACTTC,CASSLEELAGLIQETQYF
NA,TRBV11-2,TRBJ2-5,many,TGTGCCAGCAGCTTACGTGGAGGTCCCGGGACCGGATGGGAGACCCAGTACTTC,CASSLRGGPGTGWETQYF
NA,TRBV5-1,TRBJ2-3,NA,TGCGCCAGCAGCTTGGCAAGTCTAGAATGGGATACGCAGTATTTT,CASSLASLEWDTQYF
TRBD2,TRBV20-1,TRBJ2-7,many,TGCAGTGTTCCGACTAGCGGAGCCTACGAGCAGTACTTC,CSVPTSGAYEQYF
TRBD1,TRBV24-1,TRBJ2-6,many,TGTGCCACCAGTGGGACGGGACAGCTGAGCTCTGGGGCCAACGTCCTGACTTTC,CATSGTGQLSSGANVLTF
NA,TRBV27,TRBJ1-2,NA,TGTGCCAGCCGAAGGGACGTCGGCTACACCTTC,CASRRDVGYTF
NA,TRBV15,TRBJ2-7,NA,TGTGCCACCAGCAGAGATCAGGGATCAGGGTACTACGAGCAGTACTTC,CATSRDQGSGYYEQYF
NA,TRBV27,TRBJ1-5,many,TGTGCCAGCAGTTTAGTCTACCCCGATCAGCCCCAGCATTTT,CASSLVYPDQPQHF
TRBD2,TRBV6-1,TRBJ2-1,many,TGTGCCAGCAGGCAGGCTAGCGGGAGGTTCCTTGGGTATGAGCAGTTCTTC,CASRQASGRFLGYEQFF
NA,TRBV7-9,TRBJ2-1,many,TGTGCCGCAGCAGCCCAGTTAGGGAACAATGAGCAGTTCTTC,CAAAAQLGNNEQFF
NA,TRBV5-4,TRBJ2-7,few,TGTGCCAGCAGATCGGACTTTTCCTCCTACGAGCAGTACTTC,CASRSDFSSYEQYF